The clone carrying this T cell receptor beta chain was detected only once. The junction does not match germline at one end; this may be a read error. Assay: immunoSEQ multiplex PCR; the TCRdb copy retains only in-frame clones and omits some. The table has 35,000 to 50,000 clones, about four fifths seen once. The data were obtained in a study of PD-L1 blockade in urothelial cancer. As for the study in general: Male sex and bladder-origin urothelial cancer were recorded for about 90% of the roughly 30 patients.

The receptor was isolated from a man between 65 and 85 years old with urothelial cancer. Sequenced here: PBMCs, sampled around atezolizumab (anti-PD-L1) treatment.

The CDR3 spells CASSSRDILATQYF. CDR3 DNA sequence: TGTGCTAGCAGCTCGAGGGACATTTTGGCGACCCAGTACTTC. The chain has TRBV7-7 and TRBJ2-5; possibly TRBD1 for D (6 bases). Germline CDR1 reads SSHAT; CDR2 reads FNYEAQ (reference sequence). This CDR3 has 14 residues.